The 12 T cell receptor beta chains below come from one sample, sequenced in a study of T cell responses to AZD1222 COVID-19 vaccine. The assay was immunoSEQ multiplex PCR, and TCRdb's table has in-frame clones only and misses some. The table records 200,000 or so clones, approximately 94% of them present only once. The sequenced sample was peripheral blood, obtained 28 days after the second AZD1222 dose. All receptors come from an adult who received the AZD1222 COVID-19 vaccine.

The V and J genes are TRBV12-3 or TRBV12-4 and TRBJ1-1, with TRBD1 matching over 7 bases. Trimming removed 3 bases from V and 11 bases from J; junction bases left unmatched: 6. The CDR3 consists of 12 residues. CDR3 residues: CASSFEGAGAFF. CDR3 nucleotides: TGTGCCAGCAGTTTCGAGGGGGCAGGGGCTTTCTTT.

The chain combines TRBV29-1 with TRBJ2-5; D is unclear. V was pared by 6 bases and J by 5 bases, with 16 bases between. CDR1 is SQVTM, CDR2 ANQGSEA, per germline. CDR3 length: 13 residues. DNA for the CDR3: TGCAGCGTAAGAGACGCGGACGGGGAGACCCAGTACTTC. As protein: CSVRDADGETQYF.

This rearrangement joins TRBV6-6 to TRBJ1-2; D remains ambiguous. The CDR3 contains 13 residues. V was cut by 4 bases and J by 2 bases, with 8 bases left in between. Looked up from germline, CDR1 is MNHNY and CDR2 is SVGAGI (reference sequence). CDR3 bases: TGTGCCAGCAGTTCCGCGGGGAACTATGGCTACACCTTC. Encoded protein: CASSSAGNYGYTF.

J is TRBJ1-6 and V is TRBV7-3; perhaps TRBD1 as D (6 bases). Germline loops: CDR1 SGHTA, CDR2 FQGTGA. The CDR3 extends over 15 amino acids. CDR3 DNA sequence: TGTTCCACGCTTCTACAGGGAACCTATAATTCACCCCTCCACTTT. Amino acid sequence: CSTLLQGTYNSPLHF.

This chain connects TRBV5-1 to TRBJ2-3, with D maybe TRBD1 (5 bases). CDR3 size: 16 residues. In germline, CDR1 is SGHRS, CDR2 YFSETQ. V was clipped by 4 bases and J by 4 bases, with 19 bases between them. The CDR3 sequence: CASSISGYIQADTQYF. The CDR3 region has the DNA TGCGCCAGCAGCATCTCAGGGTATATTCAGGCAGATACGCAGTATTTT.

J is TRBJ2-7 and V is TRBV5-1; the D is unclear. V lost 1 base and J lost 2, with 10 bases in between. This CDR3 is built from 14 residues. In germline, CDR1 is SGHRS, CDR2 YFSETQ. This chain's CDR3 is CASSLNTRPYEQYF. Written as DNA, the CDR3 is TGCGCCAGCAGCTTGAATACCAGACCCTACGAGCAGTACTTC.

This chain connects TRBV6-1 to TRBJ2-6; D remains unclear. In germline, CDR1 is MNHNS, CDR2 SASEGT. This CDR3 is 17 amino acids long. Trimming stripped 2 bases from V and 0 bases from J, with 11 bases between. The CDR3 nucleotides read TGTGCCAGCAGTGAATTGGGCAGGAGCTCTGGGGCCAACGTCCTGACTTTC. It translates to CASSELGRSSGANVLTF.

The chain recombines TRBV5-6 with TRBJ1-2, with D possibly TRBD1 on 6 matching bases. Germline V gene data show CDR1 as SGHDT and CDR2 as YYEEEE. Trimming took 3 bases from V and 0 from J, leaving 15 bases between them. This CDR3 contains 16 residues. Here the CDR3 reads CASSSPGDPANYGYTF. The CDR3 bases are TGTGCCAGCAGCTCCCCAGGGGACCCTGCTAACTATGGCTACACCTTC. Full variable domain (remainder filled in from reference TRBV5-6 and TRBJ1-2): DAGVTQSPTHLIKTRGQQVTLRCSPKSGHDTVSWYQQALGQGPQFIFQYYEEEERQRGNFPDRFSGHQFPNYSSELNVNALLLGDSALYLCASSSPGDPANYGYTFGSGTRLTVV.

The V gene is TRBV9, the J gene TRBJ2-2; 14 positions match TRBD2. The V gene end was trimmed by 5 bases and the J gene end by 6 bases; junction bases not matched to a gene: 3. The CDR3 is made up of 15 amino acids. Germline V gene sequence: CDR1 SGDLS, CDR2 YYNGEE. This CDR3 reads CASRGTSGGAGELFF. DNA of the CDR3: TGTGCCAGCAGAGGGACTAGCGGGGGTGCCGGGGAGCTGTTTTTT.

The gene calls are TRBV19 and TRBJ1-5; 7 bases fit TRBD1. In germline, CDR1 is LNHDA, CDR2 SQIVND (reference sequence). With 6 bases clipped from V and 4 bases from J, the junction kept 12 bases outside the gene matches. The CDR3 runs to 16 residues. The CDR3 protein is CASRPPGQTLNQPQHF. For the CDR3, the DNA is TGTGCCAGTAGACCTCCGGGACAGACGCTTAATCAGCCCCAGCATTTT.

The chain has TRBV6-6 and TRBJ2-3; D not certain. Germline V gene sequence: CDR1 MNHNY, CDR2 SVGAGI (reference sequence). V gave up 3 bases and J gave up 4 bases, with 11 bases separating them. The CDR3 spans 14 residues. For the CDR3, the DNA is TGTGCCAGCAGTTATGAGGATATCTCAGATACGCAGTATTTT. This translates into CASSYEDISDTQYF.

On this clone itself: The same CDR3 is also encoded by other DNA sequences in this sample. The genes are TRBV29-1 and TRBJ1-1; D remains ambiguous. V was pared by 4 bases and J by 2 bases, with 8 bases between. From germline, CDR1 is SQVTM and CDR2 ANQGSEA. This CDR3 spans 12 amino acids. CDR3 amino acids: CSVGRVNTEAFF. DNA for the CDR3: TGCAGCGTTGGTAGGGTAAACACTGAAGCTTTCTTT.